The rows below give T cell receptor beta chains drawn from one sample of a study of PD-1 blockade in classical Hodgkin lymphoma. The method was immunoSEQ multiplex PCR; TCRdb's version includes in-frame clones alone and lacks a portion of them. Of about 27,000 clones listed, around three quarters are singletons. The sample here was CD4+ T cells from blood, taken at baseline. The origin of the receptors is a human donor with classical Hodgkin lymphoma. Each CDR3 is given with its conserved first and last residue. The D gene is left open where the match is weak. Not every row has a clone size; where given, it reads once, few, many or a size class.

clone_size: .
v_call: TRBV30
d_call: .
j_call: TRBJ2-7
cdr3_aa: CAWSVLRREQYF
cdr3_nt: TGTGCCTGGAGTGTACTCCGTCGAGAGCAGTACTTC

clone_size: .
v_call: TRBV5-1
d_call: .
j_call: TRBJ2-7
cdr3_aa: CASSLAGDSYEQYF
cdr3_nt: TGCGCCAGCAGCTTGGCAGGAGATTCCTACGAGCAGTACTTC

clone_size: .
v_call: TRBV7-9
d_call: TRBD1
j_call: TRBJ2-1
cdr3_aa: CASSLGTGNNEQFF
cdr3_nt: TGTGCCAGCAGCTTAGGGACAGGCAACAATGAGCAGTTCTTC

clone_size: .
v_call: TRBV28
d_call: .
j_call: TRBJ1-5
cdr3_aa: CASSLWDQPQHF
cdr3_nt: TGTGCCAGCAGTTTATGGGATCAGCCCCAGCATTTT

clone_size: .
v_call: TRBV5-8
d_call: TRBD2
j_call: TRBJ2-5
cdr3_aa: CASSFWTSGGEETQYF
cdr3_nt: TGTGCCAGCAGCTTCTGGACTAGCGGGGGGGAAGAGACCCAGTACTTC

clone_size: .
v_call: TRBV6-1
d_call: TRBD1
j_call: TRBJ1-2
cdr3_aa: CASSEADRAYGYTF
cdr3_nt: TGTGCCAGCAGTGAAGCGGACAGGGCCTATGGCTACACCTTC

clone_size: .
v_call: TRBV29-1
d_call: .
j_call: TRBJ1-2
cdr3_aa: CSVRSGGDFNYGYTF
cdr3_nt: TGCAGCGTGCGGAGCGGGGGCGACTTTAACTATGGCTACACCTTC

clone_size: .
v_call: TRBV7-6
d_call: .
j_call: TRBJ1-2
cdr3_aa: CASSLVQGGNYGYTF
cdr3_nt: TGTGCCAGCAGCTTAGTCCAGGGTGGTAACTATGGCTACACCTTC

clone_size: .
v_call: TRBV2
d_call: .
j_call: TRBJ2-4
cdr3_aa: CASKSELAKNIQYF
cdr3_nt: TGTGCCAGCAAATCCGAACTAGCCAAAAACATTCAGTACTTC

clone_size: .
v_call: TRBV6-1
d_call: TRBD2
j_call: TRBJ2-3
cdr3_aa: CASSGGSGGTDTQYF
cdr3_nt: TGTGCCAGCAGCGGGGGAAGCGGGGGCACAGATACGCAGTATTTT

clone_size: .
v_call: TRBV2
d_call: .
j_call: TRBJ1-3
cdr3_aa: CASSVGGSGNTIYF
cdr3_nt: TGTGCCAGCAGTGTAGGGGGCTCTGGAAACACCATATATTTT

clone_size: few
v_call: TRBV6-6
d_call: TRBD1
j_call: TRBJ1-1
cdr3_aa: CASSTGQGTEAFF
cdr3_nt: TGTGCCAGCAGTACAGGACAGGGTACTGAAGCTTTCTTT

clone_size: .
v_call: TRBV27
d_call: .
j_call: TRBJ1-4
cdr3_aa: CASSSRGLWEKLFF
cdr3_nt: TGTGCCAGCAGCTCCAGGGGACTGTGGGAAAAACTGTTTTTT

clone_size: .
v_call: TRBV5-4
d_call: .
j_call: TRBJ1-5
cdr3_aa: CASRKQGSNQPQHF
cdr3_nt: TGTGCCAGCAGGAAACAGGGTAGCAATCAGCCCCAGCATTTT

clone_size: .
v_call: TRBV6-5
d_call: .
j_call: TRBJ1-1
cdr3_aa: CASSRHMNTEAFF
cdr3_nt: TGTGCCAGCAGTAGACACATGAACACTGAAGCTTTCTTT

clone_size: .
v_call: TRBV10-3
d_call: .
j_call: TRBJ1-1
cdr3_aa: CAISDRALDTEAFF
cdr3_nt: TGTGCCATCAGTGACAGGGCCCTGGACACTGAAGCTTTCTTT

clone_size: .
v_call: TRBV10-3
d_call: .
j_call: TRBJ2-2
cdr3_aa: CAHTGRAGELFF
cdr3_nt: TGTGCCCATACAGGGAGGGCCGGGGAGCTGTTTTTT

clone_size: once
v_call: TRBV10-3
d_call: .
j_call: TRBJ1-2
cdr3_aa: CTISGGTRQGYGYTF
cdr3_nt: TGTACCATCAGTGGGGGGACACGTCAAGGCTATGGCTACACCTTC

clone_size: .
v_call: TRBV21-1
d_call: .
j_call: TRBJ1-5
cdr3_aa: CASWHYSNQPQHF
cdr3_nt: TGTGCCAGCTGGCATTATAGCAATCAGCCCCAGCATTTT

clone_size: .
v_call: TRBV7-3
d_call: .
j_call: TRBJ1-1
cdr3_aa: CASSLPHPNTEAFF
cdr3_nt: TGTGCCAGCAGCCTTCCCCACCCGAACACTGAAGCTTTCTTT

clone_size: few
v_call: TRBV6-5
d_call: .
j_call: TRBJ1-6
cdr3_aa: CASSYSSGASPLHF
cdr3_nt: TGTGCCAGCAGTTACTCCTCGGGAGCCAGCCCCCTCCACTTT

clone_size: .
v_call: TRBV6-5
d_call: TRBD1
j_call: TRBJ1-4
cdr3_aa: CASSSGQGAANEKLFF
cdr3_nt: TGTGCCAGCAGTTCCGGGCAGGGGGCAGCTAATGAAAAACTGTTTTTT

clone_size: .
v_call: TRBV5-4
d_call: .
j_call: TRBJ2-4
cdr3_aa: CASSLEGVLAKNIQYF
cdr3_nt: TGTGCCAGCAGCTTGGAGGGCGTTCTAGCCAAAAACATTCAGTACTTC

clone_size: few
v_call: TRBV7-2
d_call: .
j_call: TRBJ1-6
cdr3_aa: CASSLEGSSYNSPLHF
cdr3_nt: TGTGCCAGCAGCTTAGAGGGGAGCTCCTATAATTCACCCCTCCACTTT

clone_size: .
v_call: TRBV7-7
d_call: .
j_call: TRBJ1-5
cdr3_aa: CARSGRDQPQHF
cdr3_nt: TGTGCCAGGTCAGGGCGGGATCAGCCCCAGCATTTT

clone_size: .
v_call: TRBV7-2
d_call: .
j_call: TRBJ2-6
cdr3_aa: CASSFRLSGANVLTF
cdr3_nt: TGTGCCAGCAGCTTCCGTCTGTCCGGGGCCAACGTCCTGACTTTC

clone_size: few
v_call: TRBV7-8
d_call: .
j_call: TRBJ1-1
cdr3_aa: CASSLVGTTTEAFF
cdr3_nt: TGTGCCAGCAGCTTAGTGGGGACGACAACTGAAGCTTTCTTT

clone_size: few
v_call: TRBV7-8
d_call: .
j_call: TRBJ1-6
cdr3_aa: CASSLSRGGDSPLHF
cdr3_nt: TGTGCCAGCAGCTTGTCCCGGGGCGGGGATTCACCCCTCCACTTT

clone_size: .
v_call: TRBV14
d_call: TRBD1
j_call: TRBJ1-1
cdr3_aa: CASSRTIPGGHTEAFF
cdr3_nt: TGTGCCAGCAGCCGCACCATACCAGGGGGGCACACTGAAGCTTTCTTT

clone_size: once
v_call: TRBV5-4
d_call: .
j_call: TRBJ1-5
cdr3_aa: CASSFSGGSSNQPQHF
cdr3_nt: TGCGCCAGCAGCTTCTCTGGTGGAAGTAGCAATCAGCCCCAGCATTTT

clone_size: .
v_call: TRBV6-1
d_call: .
j_call: TRBJ1-1
cdr3_aa: CASSAREDTEAFF
cdr3_nt: TGTGCCAGCAGTGCCCGGGAGGACACTGAAGCTTTCTTT

clone_size: .
v_call: TRBV7-6
d_call: TRBD1
j_call: TRBJ2-2
cdr3_aa: CASSLQGARTGELFF
cdr3_nt: TGTGCCAGCAGCTTACAGGGGGCGCGAACCGGGGAGCTGTTTTTT

clone_size: .
v_call: TRBV7-6
d_call: .
j_call: TRBJ1-1
cdr3_aa: CASSFGQINSEAFF
cdr3_nt: TGTGCCAGCAGCTTTGGACAGATCAACAGTGAAGCTTTCTTT

clone_size: .
v_call: TRBV7-9
d_call: TRBD1
j_call: TRBJ2-5
cdr3_aa: CASSSQGAGRETQYF
cdr3_nt: TGTGCCAGCAGCTCCCAGGGGGCTGGACGGGAGACCCAGTACTTC

clone_size: .
v_call: TRBV6-6
d_call: .
j_call: TRBJ1-1
cdr3_aa: CASSAYADTEAFF
cdr3_nt: TGTGCCAGCAGCGCATACGCCGACACTGAAGCTTTCTTT

clone_size: .
v_call: TRBV7-9
d_call: TRBD1
j_call: TRBJ2-1
cdr3_aa: CASSPNRGGHEQFF
cdr3_nt: TGTGCCAGCAGCCCCAATAGAGGGGGCCATGAGCAGTTCTTC

clone_size: .
v_call: TRBV6-1
d_call: TRBD1
j_call: TRBJ1-2
cdr3_aa: CASSEDRGGYGYTF
cdr3_nt: TGTGCCAGCAGTGAAGACAGGGGAGGCTATGGCTACACCTTC

clone_size: .
v_call: TRBV25-1
d_call: TRBD1
j_call: TRBJ2-5
cdr3_aa: CASHRDRVYF
cdr3_nt: TGTGCCAGCCACCGGGACAGAGTGTACTTC

clone_size: .
v_call: TRBV7-2
d_call: TRBD1
j_call: TRBJ1-4
cdr3_aa: CASSLLGTGGAYGNEKLFF
cdr3_nt: TGTGCCAGCAGCTTACTAGGGACAGGGGGCGCGTACGGTAATGAAAAACTGTTTTTT

clone_size: .
v_call: TRBV11-2
d_call: TRBD1
j_call: TRBJ2-2
cdr3_aa: CASSPRRGTGGSTGELFF
cdr3_nt: TGTGCCAGCAGCCCTCGACGAGGGACAGGGGGAAGCACCGGGGAGCTGTTTTTT

clone_size: .
v_call: TRBV5-1
d_call: .
j_call: TRBJ2-7
cdr3_aa: CASSLGTPSYEQYF
cdr3_nt: TGCGCCAGCAGCTTGGGGACACCCTCTTACGAGCAGTACTTC

clone_size: .
v_call: TRBV7-9
d_call: .
j_call: TRBJ2-2
cdr3_aa: CASSLGGFTGELFF
cdr3_nt: TGTGCCAGCAGCTTAGGTGGTTTCACCGGGGAGCTGTTTTTT

clone_size: .
v_call: TRBV29-1
d_call: .
j_call: TRBJ2-1
cdr3_aa: CSVEPGSNEQFF
cdr3_nt: TGCAGCGTTGAACCAGGGTCAAATGAGCAGTTCTTC

clone_size: .
v_call: TRBV30
d_call: .
j_call: TRBJ2-7
cdr3_aa: CAWSVQAWRVRYF
cdr3_nt: TGTGCCTGGAGTGTACAAGCGTGGAGGGTCAGGTACTTC

clone_size: .
v_call: TRBV10-3
d_call: TRBD2
j_call: TRBJ2-3
cdr3_aa: CAISGLAGNTDTQYF
cdr3_nt: TGTGCCATCAGTGGACTAGCGGGGAACACAGATACGCAGTATTTT

clone_size: .
v_call: TRBV13
d_call: .
j_call: TRBJ1-5
cdr3_aa: CASSLGQGNQPQHF
cdr3_nt: TGTGCCAGCAGCTTAGGCCAGGGGAATCAGCCCCAGCATTTT

clone_size: .
v_call: TRBV29-1
d_call: .
j_call: TRBJ1-1
cdr3_aa: CSVEVVRPNTEAFF
cdr3_nt: TGCAGCGTTGAAGTGGTCAGGCCTAACACTGAAGCTTTCTTT

clone_size: .
v_call: TRBV19
d_call: .
j_call: TRBJ1-1
cdr3_aa: CASSIRQGTMNTEAFF
cdr3_nt: TGTGCCAGTAGTATACGACAAGGGACCATGAACACTGAAGCTTTCTTT

clone_size: .
v_call: TRBV28
d_call: .
j_call: TRBJ1-5
cdr3_aa: CASSLFRGRSGNQPQHF
cdr3_nt: TGTGCCAGCAGTTTATTCAGGGGCCGGTCGGGCAATCAGCCCCAGCATTTT

clone_size: once
v_call: TRBV30
d_call: .
j_call: TRBJ2-7
cdr3_aa: CAWSRTDSYEQYF
cdr3_nt: TGTGCCTGGAGCCGGACGGACTCCTACGAGCAGTACTTC

clone_size: .
v_call: TRBV18
d_call: .
j_call: TRBJ1-3
cdr3_aa: CASSPPSPSGNTIYF
cdr3_nt: TGTGCCAGCTCACCACCCTCCCCCTCTGGAAACACCATATATTTT

clone_size: .
v_call: TRBV6-5
d_call: TRBD2
j_call: TRBJ2-2
cdr3_aa: CASRTSGARTGELFF
cdr3_nt: TGTGCCAGCAGGACTAGCGGGGCCCGAACCGGGGAGCTGTTTTTT

clone_size: .
v_call: TRBV11-2
d_call: TRBD1
j_call: TRBJ1-2
cdr3_aa: CASSPGQGGSYTF
cdr3_nt: TGTGCCAGCAGCCCAGGCCAGGGGGGGAGCTACACCTTC

clone_size: .
v_call: TRBV12-5
d_call: TRBD2
j_call: TRBJ2-7
cdr3_aa: CASGLGLLAYEQYF
cdr3_nt: TGTGCTAGTGGTTTGGGCCTACTAGCGTACGAGCAGTACTTC

clone_size: .
v_call: TRBV5-8
d_call: .
j_call: TRBJ2-2
cdr3_aa: CASSLEYYRLNTGELFF
cdr3_nt: TGTGCCAGCAGCTTGGAGTACTACAGGCTAAACACCGGGGAGCTGTTTTTT

clone_size: .
v_call: TRBV6-1
d_call: .
j_call: TRBJ2-7
cdr3_aa: CASRKDGLVTYEQYF
cdr3_nt: TGTGCCAGCAGGAAGGACGGACTCGTCACCTACGAGCAGTACTTC

clone_size: .
v_call: TRBV2
d_call: TRBD1
j_call: TRBJ2-5
cdr3_aa: CASLSQGVSVAEETQYF
cdr3_nt: TGTGCCAGCCTATCACAGGGGGTATCAGTAGCGGAAGAGACCCAGTACTTC

clone_size: .
v_call: TRBV2
d_call: .
j_call: TRBJ1-2
cdr3_aa: CASKGLRGYGYTF
cdr3_nt: TGTGCCAGCAAGGGCCTTAGGGGCTATGGCTACACCTTC

clone_size: .
v_call: TRBV7-6
d_call: .
j_call: TRBJ1-6
cdr3_aa: CASSLGGSYNSPLHF
cdr3_nt: TGTGCCAGCAGCTTAGGGGGCTCCTATAATTCACCCCTCCACTTT